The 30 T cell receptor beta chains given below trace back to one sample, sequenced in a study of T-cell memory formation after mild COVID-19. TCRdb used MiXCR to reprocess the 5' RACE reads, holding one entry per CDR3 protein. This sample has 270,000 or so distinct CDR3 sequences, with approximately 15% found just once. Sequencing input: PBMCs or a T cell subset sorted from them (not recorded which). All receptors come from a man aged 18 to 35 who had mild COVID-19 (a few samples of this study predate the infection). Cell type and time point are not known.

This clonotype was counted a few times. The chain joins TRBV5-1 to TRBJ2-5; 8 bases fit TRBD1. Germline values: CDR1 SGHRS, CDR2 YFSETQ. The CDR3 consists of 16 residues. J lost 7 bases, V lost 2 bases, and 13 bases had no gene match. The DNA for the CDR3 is TGCGCCAGCAGCTTAGGACAGGGTGGACCGGGGACGACCCAGTACTTC. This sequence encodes CASSLGQGGPGTTQYF.

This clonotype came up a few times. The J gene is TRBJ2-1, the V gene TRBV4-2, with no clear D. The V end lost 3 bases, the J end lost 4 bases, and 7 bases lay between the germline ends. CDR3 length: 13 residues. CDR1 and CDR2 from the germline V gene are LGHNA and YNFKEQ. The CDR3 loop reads CASSQAEYNEQFF. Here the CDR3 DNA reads TGTGCCAGCAGCCAGGCAGAGTACAATGAGCAGTTCTTC.

For the CDR3, the DNA is TGTGCCAGCAGCTTAGAATACAGGTCCGGCACAGATACGCAGTATTTT. Amino acid sequence: CASSLEYRSGTDTQYF. The chain recombines TRBV7-6 with TRBJ2-3; D possibly corresponds to TRBD1 (5 bases). Germline-derived CDR1 and CDR2 are SGHVS and FNYEAQ. The CDR3 covers 16 residues. Deletions cut 1 base from V and 1 base from J, with 12 bases between. The full variable domain, rest sourced from reference TRBV7-6 and TRBJ2-3, is GAGVSQSPRYKVTKRGQDVALRCDPISGHVSLYWYRQALGQGPEFLTYFNYEAQQDKSGLPNDRFSAERPEGSISTLTIQRTEQRDSAMYRCASSLEYRSGTDTQYFGPGTRLTVL.

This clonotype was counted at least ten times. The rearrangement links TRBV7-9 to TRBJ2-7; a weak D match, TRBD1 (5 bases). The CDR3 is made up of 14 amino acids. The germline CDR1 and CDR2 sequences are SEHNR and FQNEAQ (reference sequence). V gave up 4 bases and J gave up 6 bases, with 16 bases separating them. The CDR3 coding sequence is TGTGCCAGCAGCTCCACTACAGGTCTCTCCGAGCAGTACGTC. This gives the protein CASSSTTGLSEQYV.

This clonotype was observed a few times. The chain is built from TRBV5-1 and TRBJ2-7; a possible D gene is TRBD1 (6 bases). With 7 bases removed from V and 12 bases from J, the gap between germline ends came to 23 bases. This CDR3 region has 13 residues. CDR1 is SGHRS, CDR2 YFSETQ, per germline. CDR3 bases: TGCGCCAGCGGCCCAAATGACAGGTGGTGGAGGTACTTC. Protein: CASGPNDRWWRYF. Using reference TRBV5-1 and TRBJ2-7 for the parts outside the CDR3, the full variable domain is KAGVTQTPRYLIKTRGQQVTLSCSPISGHRSVSWYQQTPGQGLQFLFEYFSETQRNKGNFPGRFSGRQFSNSRSEMNVSTLELGDSALYLCASGPNDRWWRYFGPGTRLTVT.

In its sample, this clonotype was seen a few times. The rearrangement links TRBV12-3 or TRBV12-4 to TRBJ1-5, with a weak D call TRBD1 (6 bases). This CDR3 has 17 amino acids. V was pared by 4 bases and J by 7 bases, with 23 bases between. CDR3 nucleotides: TGTGCCAGCAGTTCGCCGGACGGGGGGCGCCGGACGCAGCCCCAGCATTTT. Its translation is CASSSPDGGRRTQPQHF.

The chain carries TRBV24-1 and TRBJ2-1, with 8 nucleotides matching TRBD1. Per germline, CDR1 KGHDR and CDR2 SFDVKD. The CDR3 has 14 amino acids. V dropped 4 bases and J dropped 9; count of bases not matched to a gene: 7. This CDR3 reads CATSDPWTGSEQFF. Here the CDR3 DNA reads TGTGCCACCAGTGACCCCTGGACAGGGAGTGAGCAGTTCTTC.

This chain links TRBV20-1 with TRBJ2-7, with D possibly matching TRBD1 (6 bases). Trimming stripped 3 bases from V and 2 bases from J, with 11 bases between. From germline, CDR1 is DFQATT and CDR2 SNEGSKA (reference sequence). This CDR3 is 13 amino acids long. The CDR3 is CSARDRRTYEQYV. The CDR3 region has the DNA TGCAGTGCTAGGGACAGACGAACCTACGAGCAGTACGTC.

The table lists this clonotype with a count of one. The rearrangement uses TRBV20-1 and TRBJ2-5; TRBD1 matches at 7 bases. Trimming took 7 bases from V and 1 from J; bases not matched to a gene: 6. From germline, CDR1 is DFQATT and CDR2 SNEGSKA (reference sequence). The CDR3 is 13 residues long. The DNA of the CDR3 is TGCAGTGGCCAACAGGGGACCCAAGAGACCCAGTACTTC. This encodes CSGQQGTQETQYF.

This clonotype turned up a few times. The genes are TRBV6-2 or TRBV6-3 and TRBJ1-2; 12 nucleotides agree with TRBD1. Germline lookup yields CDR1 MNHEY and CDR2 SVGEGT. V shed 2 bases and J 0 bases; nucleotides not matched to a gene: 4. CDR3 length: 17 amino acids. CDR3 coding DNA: TGTGCCAGCAGTTACGTCGGGACAGGGGGCTCTAACTATGGCTACACCTTC. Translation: CASSYVGTGGSNYGYTF.

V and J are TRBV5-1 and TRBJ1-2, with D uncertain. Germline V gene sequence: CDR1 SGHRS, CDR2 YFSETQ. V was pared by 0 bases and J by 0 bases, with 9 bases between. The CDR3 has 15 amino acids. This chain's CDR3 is CASSLDDGANYGYTF. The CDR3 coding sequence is TGCGCCAGCAGCTTGGATGACGGGGCTAACTATGGCTACACCTTC.

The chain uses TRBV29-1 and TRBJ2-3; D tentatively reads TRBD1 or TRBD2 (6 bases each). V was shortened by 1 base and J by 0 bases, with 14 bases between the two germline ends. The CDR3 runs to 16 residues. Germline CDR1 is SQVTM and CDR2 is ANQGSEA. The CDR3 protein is CSVEGLWGASTDTQYF. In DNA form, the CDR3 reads TGCAGCGTTGAAGGACTATGGGGGGCAAGCACAGATACGCAGTATTTT.

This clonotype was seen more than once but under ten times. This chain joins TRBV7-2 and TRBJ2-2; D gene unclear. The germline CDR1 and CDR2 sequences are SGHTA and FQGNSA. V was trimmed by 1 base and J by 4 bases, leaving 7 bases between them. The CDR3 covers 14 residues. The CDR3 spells CASSLGRVTGELFF. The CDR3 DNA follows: TGTGCCAGCAGCTTAGGCCGGGTCACCGGGGAGCTGTTTTTT.

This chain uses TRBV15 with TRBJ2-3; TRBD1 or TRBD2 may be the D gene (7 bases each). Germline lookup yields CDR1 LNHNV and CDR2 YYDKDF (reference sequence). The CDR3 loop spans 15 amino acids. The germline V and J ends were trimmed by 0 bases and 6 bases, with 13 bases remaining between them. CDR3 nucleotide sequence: TGTGCCACCAGCAGAGAAACGGGGGGACAGGATACGCAGTATTTT. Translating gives CATSRETGGQDTQYF.

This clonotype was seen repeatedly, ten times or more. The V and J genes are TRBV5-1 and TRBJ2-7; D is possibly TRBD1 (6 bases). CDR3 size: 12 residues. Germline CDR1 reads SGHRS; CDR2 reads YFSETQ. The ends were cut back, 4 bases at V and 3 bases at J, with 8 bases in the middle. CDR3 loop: CASSPRGYEQYF. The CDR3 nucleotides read TGCGCCAGCAGCCCCAGGGGCTACGAGCAGTACTTC.

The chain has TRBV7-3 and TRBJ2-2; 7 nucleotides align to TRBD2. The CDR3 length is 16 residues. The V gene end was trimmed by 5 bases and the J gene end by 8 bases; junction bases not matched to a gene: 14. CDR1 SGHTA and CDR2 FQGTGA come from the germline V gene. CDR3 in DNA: TGTGCCAGCAGCGACGGACGAGGGACTACCAAGGGGGAGCTGTTTTTT. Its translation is CASSDGRGTTKGELFF.

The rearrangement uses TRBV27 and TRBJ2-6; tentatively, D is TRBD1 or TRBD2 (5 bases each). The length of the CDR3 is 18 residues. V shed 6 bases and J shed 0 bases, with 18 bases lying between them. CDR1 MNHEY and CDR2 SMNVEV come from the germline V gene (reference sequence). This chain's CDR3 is CASRSRVPGTSGANVLTF. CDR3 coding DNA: TGTGCCAGCAGATCTCGAGTACCAGGGACCTCTGGGGCCAACGTCCTGACTTTC.

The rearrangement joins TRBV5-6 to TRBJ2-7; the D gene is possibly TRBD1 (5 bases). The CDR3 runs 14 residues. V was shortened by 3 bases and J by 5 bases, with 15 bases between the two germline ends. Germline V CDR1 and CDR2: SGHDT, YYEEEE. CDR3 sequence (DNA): TGTGCCAGCAGCTCCCCCGGGCAGGGTCACGAGCAGTACTTC. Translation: CASSSPGQGHEQYF.

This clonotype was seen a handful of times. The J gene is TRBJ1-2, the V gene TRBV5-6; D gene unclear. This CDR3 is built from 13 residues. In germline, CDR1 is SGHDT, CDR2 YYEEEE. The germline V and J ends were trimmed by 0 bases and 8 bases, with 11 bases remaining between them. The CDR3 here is CASSLEPIVGYTF. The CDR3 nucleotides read TGTGCCAGCAGCTTGGAACCGATCGTAGGCTACACCTTC.

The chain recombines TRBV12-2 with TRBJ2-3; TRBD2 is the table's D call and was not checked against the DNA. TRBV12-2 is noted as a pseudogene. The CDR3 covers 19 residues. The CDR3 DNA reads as TGTGCAAGTCGCTTAGCAAGGCTAGCGGGGGGTCCCGGCACAGATACGCAGTATTTT. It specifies CASRLARLAGGPGTDTQYF.

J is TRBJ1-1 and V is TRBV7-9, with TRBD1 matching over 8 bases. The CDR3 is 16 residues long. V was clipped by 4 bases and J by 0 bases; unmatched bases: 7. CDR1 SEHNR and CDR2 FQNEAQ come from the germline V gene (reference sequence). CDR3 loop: CASSSPTGGMNTEAFF. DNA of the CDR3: TGTGCCAGCAGCTCCCCCACAGGGGGGATGAACACTGAAGCTTTCTTT.

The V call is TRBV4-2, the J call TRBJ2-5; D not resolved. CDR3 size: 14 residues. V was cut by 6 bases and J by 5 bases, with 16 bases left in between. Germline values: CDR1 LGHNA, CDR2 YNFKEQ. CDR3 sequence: CASSSGPNRETQYF. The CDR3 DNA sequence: TGTGCCAGCAGTTCCGGCCCTAATCGGGAGACCCAGTACTTC.

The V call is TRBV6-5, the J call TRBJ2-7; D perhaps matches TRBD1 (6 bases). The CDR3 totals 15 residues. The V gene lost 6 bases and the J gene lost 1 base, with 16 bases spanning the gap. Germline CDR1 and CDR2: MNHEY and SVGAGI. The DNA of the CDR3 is TGTGCCAGCAGCCCTCCAGGGGCGGCGTCCTACGAGCAGTACTTC. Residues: CASSPPGAASYEQYF.

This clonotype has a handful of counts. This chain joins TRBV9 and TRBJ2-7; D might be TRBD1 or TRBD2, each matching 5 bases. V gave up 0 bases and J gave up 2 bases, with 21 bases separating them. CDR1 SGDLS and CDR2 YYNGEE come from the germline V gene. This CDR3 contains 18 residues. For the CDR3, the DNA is TGTGCCAGCAGCGTAGTACCGGGACCACCCTGGGAAACCTACGAGCAGTACTTC. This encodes CASSVVPGPPWETYEQYF.

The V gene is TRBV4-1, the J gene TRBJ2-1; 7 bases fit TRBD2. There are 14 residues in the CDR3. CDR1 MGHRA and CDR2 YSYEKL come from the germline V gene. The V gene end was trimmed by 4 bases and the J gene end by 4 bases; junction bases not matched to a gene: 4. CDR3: CASSREGPYNEQFF. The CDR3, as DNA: TGCGCCAGCAGCCGGGAGGGTCCTTACAATGAGCAGTTCTTC.

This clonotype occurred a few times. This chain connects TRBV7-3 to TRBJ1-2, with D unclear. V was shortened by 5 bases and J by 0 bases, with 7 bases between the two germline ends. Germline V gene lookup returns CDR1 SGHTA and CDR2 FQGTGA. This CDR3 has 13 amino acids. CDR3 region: CASSPRPNYGYTF. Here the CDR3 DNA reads TGTGCCAGCAGCCCGAGGCCTAACTATGGCTACACCTTC. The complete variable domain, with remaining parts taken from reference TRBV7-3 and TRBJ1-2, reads GAGVSQTPSNKVTEKGKYVELRCDPISGHTALYWYRQSLGQGPEFLIYFQGTGAADDSGLPNDRFFAVRPEGSVSTLKIQRTERGDSAVYLCASSPRPNYGYTFGSGTRLTVV.

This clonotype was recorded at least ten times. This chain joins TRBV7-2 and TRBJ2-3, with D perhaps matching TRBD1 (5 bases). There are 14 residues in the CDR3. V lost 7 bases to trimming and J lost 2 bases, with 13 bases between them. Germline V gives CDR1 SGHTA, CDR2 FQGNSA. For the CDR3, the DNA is TGTGCCAGCACCTTCGACAGTTCCACAGATACGCAGTATTTT. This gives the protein CASTFDSSTDTQYF.

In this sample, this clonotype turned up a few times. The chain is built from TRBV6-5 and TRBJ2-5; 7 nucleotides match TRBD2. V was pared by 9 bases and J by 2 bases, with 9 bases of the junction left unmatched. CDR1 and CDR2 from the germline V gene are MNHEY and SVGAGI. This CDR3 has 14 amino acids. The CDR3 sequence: CASRTSSYQETQYF. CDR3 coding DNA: TGTGCCAGTAGGACTAGTTCATATCAAGAGACCCAGTACTTC.

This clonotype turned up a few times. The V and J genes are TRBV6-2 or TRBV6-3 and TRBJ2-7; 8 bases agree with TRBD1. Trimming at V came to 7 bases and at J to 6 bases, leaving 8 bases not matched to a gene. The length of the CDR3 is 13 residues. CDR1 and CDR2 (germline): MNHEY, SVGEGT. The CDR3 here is CASKQGAFFEQYF. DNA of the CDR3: TGTGCCAGCAAGCAGGGGGCGTTCTTCGAGCAGTACTTC.

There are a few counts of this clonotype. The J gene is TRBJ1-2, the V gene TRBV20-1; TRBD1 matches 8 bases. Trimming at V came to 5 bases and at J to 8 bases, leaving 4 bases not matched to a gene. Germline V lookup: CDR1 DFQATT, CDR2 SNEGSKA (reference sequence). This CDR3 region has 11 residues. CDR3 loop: CSAVRDRGYTF. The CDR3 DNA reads TGCAGTGCTGTGCGGGACAGGGGCTACACCTTC.